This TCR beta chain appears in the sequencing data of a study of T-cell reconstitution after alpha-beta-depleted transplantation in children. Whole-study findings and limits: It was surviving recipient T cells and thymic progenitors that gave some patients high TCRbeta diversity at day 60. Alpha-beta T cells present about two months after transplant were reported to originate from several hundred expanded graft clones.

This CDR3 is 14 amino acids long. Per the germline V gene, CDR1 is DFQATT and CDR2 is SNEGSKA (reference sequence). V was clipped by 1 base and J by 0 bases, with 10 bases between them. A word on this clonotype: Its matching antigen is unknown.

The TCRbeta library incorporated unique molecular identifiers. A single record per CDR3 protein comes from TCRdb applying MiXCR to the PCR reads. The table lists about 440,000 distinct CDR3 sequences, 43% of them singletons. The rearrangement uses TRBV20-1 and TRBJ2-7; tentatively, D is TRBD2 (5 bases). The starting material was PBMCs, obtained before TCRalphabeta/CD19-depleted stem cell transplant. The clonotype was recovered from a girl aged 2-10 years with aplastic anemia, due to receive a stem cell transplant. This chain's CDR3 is CSARGEFLSYEQYF. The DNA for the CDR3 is TGCAGTGCTAGAGGGGAGTTCCTCTCCTACGAGCAGTACTTC.